This entry describes one T cell receptor (beta chain). The target antigen is unknown. This entry comes from a study of cytomegalovirus exposure and HLA in healthy donors. Per the germline V gene, CDR1 is SGDLS and CDR2 is YYNGEE. Trimming took 0 bases from V and 4 from J; bases not matched to a gene: 5. The CDR3 has 15 amino acids. With 60 Vbeta and 13 Jbeta primers, the PCR was carried out. Profiling relied on immunoSEQ multiplex PCR, and the TCRdb table lists in-frame clones only, not all of them. Of 130,000 to 150,000 clones listed, about four fifths were seen once; the top ten hold 2.5% to 3.5%. Findings of the study overall: HLA restriction was apparent for most CMV-associated TCR beta chains in a later analysis.

V and J are TRBV9 and TRBJ1-1, with 8 positions matching TRBD1. This receptor was identified in a female donor in good health and CMV-seronegative. Specimen: PBMCs. CDR3: CASSVADRVATEAFF. DNA of the CDR3: TGTGCCAGCAGCGTAGCGGACAGGGTGGCCACTGAAGCTTTCTTT.